This passage covers 25 T cell receptor beta chains from one sample sequenced in a study of T cell changes during pregnancy in multiple sclerosis. The assay was immunoSEQ multiplex PCR, and TCRdb's table has in-frame clones only and misses some. The table lists about 61,000 clones, more than 80% of them singletons. Sequencing was performed on peripheral blood, taken in the first trimester of pregnancy. The receptors were gathered from a female donor in good health, enrolled as a control in a pregnancy study.

The genes are TRBV19 and TRBJ1-2; 7 nucleotides line up with TRBD1. Germline lookup yields CDR1 LNHDA and CDR2 SQIVND (reference sequence). The CDR3 is made up of 16 amino acids. V shed 4 bases and J 3 bases; nucleotides not matched to a gene: 11. CDR3 region: CASSRASGTAYYGYTF. CDR3 DNA sequence: TGTGCCAGTAGTAGGGCCTCCGGGACAGCCTACTATGGCTACACCTTC.

This chain uses TRBV18 with TRBJ1-4; possibly TRBD1 for D (6 bases). CDR1 is KGHSH, CDR2 LQKENI, per germline. The CDR3 runs 13 residues. The germline V and J ends were trimmed by 6 bases and 8 bases, with 13 bases remaining between them. In DNA form, the CDR3 reads TGTGCCAGCTCCCCCGGGACACGGGAAAAACTGTTTTTT. Translating it yields CASSPGTREKLFF.

The rearrangement joins TRBV7-9 to TRBJ1-1, with D unclear. Trimming removed 6 bases from V and 1 base from J, with 12 bases in between. In germline, CDR1 is SEHNR, CDR2 FQNEAQ (reference sequence). This CDR3 contains 14 residues. The CDR3 DNA follows: TGTGCCAGCAGGAGCGCGAGCCGGAACACTGAAGCTTTCTTT. As protein: CASRSASRNTEAFF.

The rearrangement uses TRBV2 and TRBJ1-1; D is unresolved. The CDR3 has 14 amino acids. Germline V gives CDR1 SNHLY, CDR2 FYNNEI. V shed 6 bases and J shed 4 bases, with 15 bases lying between them. CDR3: CASREESVGTEAFF. DNA of the CDR3: TGTGCCAGCAGGGAGGAGAGCGTCGGCACTGAAGCTTTCTTT.

The chain couples TRBV9 to TRBJ2-1, with 10 bases lining up with TRBD2. This CDR3 is built from 15 residues. CDR1 is SGDLS and CDR2 is YYNGEE in the germline V gene. Trimming cost V 3 bases and J 3 bases; bases outside gene matches: 3. CDR3 sequence: CASSGTSGFYNEQFF. In nucleotides, the CDR3 is TGTGCCAGCAGCGGGACTAGCGGTTTCTACAATGAGCAGTTCTTC.

Only one count was recorded for this clone. The chain is built from TRBV5-6 and TRBJ2-1; 7 nucleotides match TRBD2. The CDR3 runs to 16 residues. Germline CDR1 SGHDT, CDR2 YYEEEE. Trimming removed 5 bases from V and 1 base from J; junction bases left unmatched: 9. DNA of the CDR3: TGTGCCAGCAGTCCCACGGCGGGGGAGTCCTACAATGAGCAGTTCTTC. Amino acid sequence: CASSPTAGESYNEQFF.

V gene TRBV11-1 combines with J gene TRBJ2-2; the match to TRBD1 covers 8 bases. This CDR3 region has 15 residues. Germline V lookup: CDR1 SGHAT, CDR2 FQDESV (reference sequence). V was clipped by 5 bases and J by 1 base; unmatched bases: 3. This CDR3 is CASSLGTGNTGELFF. Here the CDR3 DNA reads TGTGCCAGCAGCCTCGGGACAGGGAACACCGGGGAGCTGTTTTTT.

V is TRBV4-2 and J is TRBJ1-1, with 7 nucleotides matching TRBD1. CDR3 length equals 14 residues. Germline CDR1 reads LGHNA; CDR2 reads YNFKEQ. The V and J ends lost 2 bases and 8 bases, in that order; junction bases with no gene match: 8. CDR3 protein: CASSQQDRETEAFF. As DNA, the CDR3 is TGTGCCAGCAGCCAACAAGACAGGGAAACCGAAGCTTTCTTT.

The V and J genes are TRBV4-3 and TRBJ2-7, with D perhaps matching TRBD2 (6 bases). The CDR3 runs 14 residues. V dropped 0 bases and J dropped 5 bases, with 11 bases sitting between them. Germline values: CDR1 LGHNA, CDR2 YSLEER. CDR3 loop: CASSQDMGGNEQYF. The CDR3 DNA reads TGCGCCAGCAGCCAAGATATGGGGGGAAACGAGCAGTACTTC.

V and J are TRBV30 and TRBJ2-5; tentative D call: TRBD1 (5 bases). The CDR3 totals 12 residues. Germline V CDR1 and CDR2: GTSNPN, SVGIG (reference sequence). Trimming took 5 bases from V and 2 from J, leaving 9 bases between them. The CDR3 spells CAWEAGQETQYF. The DNA for the CDR3 is TGTGCCTGGGAAGCAGGGCAAGAGACCCAGTACTTC.

The chain joins TRBV4-3 to TRBJ2-3; TRBD2 is a possible D gene (6 bases). Trimming pared 0 bases from V and 0 bases from J, leaving 10 bases between. CDR1 is LGHNA and CDR2 is YSLEER in the germline V gene. The CDR3 extends over 16 amino acids. CDR3 sequence: CASSQEWRGSTDTQYF. The CDR3 DNA reads as TGCGCCAGCAGCCAAGAATGGAGGGGTAGCACAGATACGCAGTATTTT.

The V and J genes are TRBV19 and TRBJ2-7; TRBD1 is a possible D gene (6 bases). The germline V gene has CDR1 LNHDA and CDR2 SQIVND (reference sequence). The CDR3 runs to 13 residues. V lost 5 bases and J lost 3, with 11 bases in between. CDR3 DNA: TGTGCCAGTAGTGTACGGGACAACTACGAGCAGTACTTC. This encodes CASSVRDNYEQYF.

This chain links TRBV21-1 with TRBJ2-5; the D call of TRBD1 is as the table states it, not checked on the DNA. TRBV21-1 is recorded as a pseudogene. The CDR3 runs 18 residues. The CDR3 DNA reads as TGTGCCAGCAGCTCAAAAAGGGGGCCCTGGACAGGGAGGGAGACCCAGTACTTC. This sequence encodes CASSSKRGPWTGRETQYF.

The chain combines TRBV5-4 with TRBJ1-1, with 9 bases aligning to TRBD1. This CDR3 comprises 15 residues. The germline V gene encodes CDR1 SGHNT and CDR2 YYREEE (reference sequence). The V and J ends lost 1 base and 3 bases, in that order; junction bases with no gene match: 4. The CDR3 DNA follows: TGTGCCAGCAGCTTGCTCGACAGGGGGGACACTGAAGCTTTCTTT. Translating gives CASSLLDRGDTEAFF. Looking up the rest from reference TRBV5-4 and TRBJ1-1 gives the full variable domain: ETGVTQSPTHLIKTRGQQVTLRCSSQSGHNTVSWYQQALGQGPQFIFQYYREEENGRGNFPPRFSGLQFPNYSSELNVNALELDDSALYLCASSLLDRGDTEAFFGQGTRLTVV.

V and J are TRBV7-8 and TRBJ2-1, with TRBD2 identical over 10 bases. Germline V gene lookup returns CDR1 SGHVS and CDR2 FQNEAQ. The junction had 8 bases not matched to a gene; V was cut back by 5 bases and J by 4 bases. This CDR3 is 16 amino acids long. The CDR3 coding sequence is TGTGCCAGCAGCCCCCGGACTAGCGGAGCTTACAATGAGCAGTTCTTC. This gives the protein CASSPRTSGAYNEQFF.

The chain employs TRBV27 and TRBJ2-7; 7 bases are shared with TRBD1. There are 11 residues in the CDR3. The J segment lost 9 bases and the V segment lost 4 bases, leaving 3 bases of the junction unmatched. CDR1 is MNHEY, CDR2 SMNVEV, per germline (reference sequence). DNA of the CDR3: TGTGCCAGCAGTTACAGGGGTTGGCAGTACTTC. This encodes CASSYRGWQYF.

In its sample, this clone was seen a few times. The chain couples TRBV28 to TRBJ1-2; tentatively, D is TRBD1 (5 bases). The CDR3 contains 13 residues. Germline values: CDR1 MDHEN, CDR2 SYDVKM. Trimming took 5 bases from V and 7 from J, leaving 14 bases between them. In DNA, the CDR3 is TGTGCCAGCAGTCCCCCAACAGGAATTGGCTACACCTTC. Amino acid sequence: CASSPPTGIGYTF.

Points on this clone: The junction departs from the called germline gene at one end, perhaps through a read error. This sequence joins TRBV7-9 and TRBJ1-1; 9 nucleotides match TRBD1. The CDR3 covers 13 residues. CDR1 is SEHNR, CDR2 FQNEAQ, per germline (reference sequence). The CDR3 region is CASSPGQGTEAFF. Here the CDR3 DNA reads TGTGCCAGCAGCCCAGGACAGGGGACTGAGGCTTTCTTT.

The chain is built from TRBV7-9 and TRBJ1-2; 9 bases line up with TRBD1. Germline V CDR1 and CDR2: SEHNR, FQNEAQ (reference sequence). V shed 5 bases, J shed 6 bases, and the junction held 10 bases outside the gene matches. The CDR3 covers 15 residues. This CDR3 is CASSKEVTGGNGYTF. The CDR3 coding sequence is TGTGCCAGCAGCAAAGAAGTGACAGGGGGAAATGGCTACACCTTC.

This chain uses TRBV30 with TRBJ1-1; the D gene is possibly TRBD1 (5 bases). Germline-derived CDR1 and CDR2 are GTSNPN and SVGIG (reference sequence). The CDR3 consists of 14 residues. The germline V and J ends were trimmed by 0 bases and 3 bases, with 11 bases remaining between them. CDR3 sequence (DNA): TGTGCCTGGAGTGTTAGGAAGGGGTACACTGAAGCTTTCTTT. Residues: CAWSVRKGYTEAFF.

The chain combines TRBV19 with TRBJ1-6; D ambiguous. V lost 6 bases and J lost 5, with 17 bases in between. The germline V gene encodes CDR1 LNHDA and CDR2 SQIVND (reference sequence). The CDR3 covers 16 residues. CDR3 DNA sequence: TGTGCCAGTAGGGGCCCGGGAGCCCGAAATAATTCACCCCTCCACTTT. Protein: CASRGPGARNNSPLHF.

This chain uses TRBV25-1 with TRBJ2-5, with 10 bases fitting TRBD2. This CDR3 spans 15 amino acids. With 4 bases clipped from V and 1 base from J, the junction kept 3 bases outside the gene matches. Germline V CDR1 and CDR2: MGHDK, SYGVNS. CDR3 sequence: CASSVLAGIQETQYF. Written as DNA, the CDR3 is TGTGCCAGCAGTGTACTAGCGGGGATCCAAGAGACCCAGTACTTC.

The gene calls are TRBV10-3 and TRBJ1-2; 8 nucleotides line up with TRBD1. J lost 2 bases, V lost 0 bases, and 8 bases had no gene match. Looked up from germline, CDR1 is ENHRY and CDR2 is SYGVKD. The CDR3 has 17 amino acids. DNA for the CDR3: TGTGCCATCAGTGAGTCAATTGGGACAGGCAAAAACTATGGCTACACCTTC. This sequence encodes CAISESIGTGKNYGYTF.

Comment on this clone: An end of the junction does not agree with germline; a read error may underlie this. The J gene is TRBJ2-2, the V gene TRBV7-7, with D unclear. Germline CDR1 and CDR2: SSHAT and FNYEAQ (reference sequence). The CDR3 spans 13 residues. The CDR3 loop is CASSLEGEGELFF. CDR3 nucleotides: TGTGCTAGCAGCTTAGAAGGAGAAGGGGAGCTGTTTTTT.

This sequence joins TRBV5-1 and TRBJ2-3; 11 positions match TRBD2. J was trimmed by 0 bases and V by 5 bases; bases with no gene match: 2. Germline values: CDR1 SGHRS, CDR2 YFSETQ. The CDR3 loop spans 15 amino acids. CDR3 in amino acids: CASRLAGGSTDTQYF. In nucleotides, the CDR3 is TGCGCCAGCAGGCTAGCGGGGGGAAGCACAGATACGCAGTATTTT.